Given below is one TCR beta chain in context. Antigen specificity is unknown. Per germline, CDR1 MRHNA and CDR2 SNTAGT. This CDR3 has 17 amino acids. V was pared by 2 bases and J by 2 bases, with 8 bases of the junction left unmatched. The donors gave bone marrow, and they were healthy. When sampled, the donors appeared nominally healthy, though they likely had unrecorded immune exposures. This sample stems from a study of cytomegalovirus exposure and HLA in healthy donors. The primer mix had 60 Vbeta and 13 Jbeta primers. The assay was immunoSEQ multiplex PCR, and TCRdb's table has in-frame clones only and misses some. The data contain roughly 190,000 clones, approximately 80% of them singletons. Study-level results: Productive status was seen about 87% or about 30% of the time for most TCR beta V segments in an earlier analysis.

The sample consisted of PBMCs. This TCR derives from a woman aged 18-29 years in good health and CMV-seronegative. This chain links TRBV6-4 with TRBJ2-1; 8 bases are shared with TRBD1. The CDR3 spells CASSDHLDRVTYNEQFF. DNA of the CDR3: TGTGCCAGCAGTGACCATCTGGACAGGGTAACCTACAATGAGCAGTTCTTC.